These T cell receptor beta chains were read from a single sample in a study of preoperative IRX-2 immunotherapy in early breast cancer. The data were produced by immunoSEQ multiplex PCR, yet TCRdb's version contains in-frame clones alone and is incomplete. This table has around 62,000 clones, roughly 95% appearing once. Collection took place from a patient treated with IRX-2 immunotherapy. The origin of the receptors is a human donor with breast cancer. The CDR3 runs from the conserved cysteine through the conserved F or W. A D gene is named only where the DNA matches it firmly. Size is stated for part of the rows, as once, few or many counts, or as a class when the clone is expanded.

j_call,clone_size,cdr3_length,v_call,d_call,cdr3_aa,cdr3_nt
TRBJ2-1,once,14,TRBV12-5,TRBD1,CASGDRGKDNEQFF,TGTGCTAGTGGTGACAGGGGAAAGGACAATGAGCAGTTCTTC
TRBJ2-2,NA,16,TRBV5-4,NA,CASSSFGGLNTGELFF,TGTGCCAGCAGCTCCTTTGGGGGATTGAACACCGGGGAGCTGTTTTTT
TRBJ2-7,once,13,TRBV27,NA,CASSSGSTAEQYF,TGTGCCAGCAGCTCAGGGTCTACGGCCGAGCAGTACTTC
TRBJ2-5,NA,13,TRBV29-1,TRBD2,CSGTSGYQETQYF,TGCAGCGGGACTAGCGGGTACCAAGAGACCCAGTACTTC
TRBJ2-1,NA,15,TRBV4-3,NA,CASSWGWGSNNEQFF,TGCGCCAGCAGCTGGGGGTGGGGGAGTAACAATGAGCAGTTCTTC
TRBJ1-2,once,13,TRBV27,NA,CASSRTGNYGYTF,TGTGCCAGCAGCCGAACCGGGAACTATGGCTACACCTTC
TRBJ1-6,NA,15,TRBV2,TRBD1,CASSEFVSGGSPLHF,TGTGCCAGCAGTGAATTCGTATCAGGGGGGTCACCCCTCCACTTT
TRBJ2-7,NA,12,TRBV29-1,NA,CSVGRGPYEQYF,TGCAGCGTTGGGCGGGGCCCCTACGAGCAGTACTTC
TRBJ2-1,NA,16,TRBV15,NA,CATSRDRFRIPLEQFF,TGTGCCACCAGCAGAGATCGTTTTAGAATACCATTAGAGCAGTTCTTC
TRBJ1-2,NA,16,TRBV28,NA,CASSSTPSRVRYGYTF,TGTGCCAGCAGTTCAACCCCGTCCCGGGTTCGGTATGGCTACACCTTC
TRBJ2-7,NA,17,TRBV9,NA,CASSVGVGRAAPYEQYF,TGTGCCAGCAGCGTAGGTGTAGGTCGGGCGGCCCCCTACGAGCAGTACTTC
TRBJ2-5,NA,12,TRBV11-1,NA,CASSAELKTQYF,TGTGCCAGCAGCGCCGAGTTGAAGACCCAGTACTTC
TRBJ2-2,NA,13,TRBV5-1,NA,CASSLSNAGELFF,TGCGCCAGCAGCTTGTCCAACGCCGGGGAGCTGTTTTTT
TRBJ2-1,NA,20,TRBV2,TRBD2,CASSSRTSGGSSSSYNEQFF,TGTGCCAGCAGCTCCCGGACTAGCGGGGGGTCCTCGAGCTCCTACAATGAGCAGTTCTTC
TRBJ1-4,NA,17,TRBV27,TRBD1,CASSSLRDRGNNEKLFF,TGTGCCAGCAGTTCCCTCCGCGACAGGGGGAATAATGAAAAACTGTTTTTT
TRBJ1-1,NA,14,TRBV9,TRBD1,CASSVGWGQGEAFF,TGTGCCAGCAGCGTAGGTTGGGGACAGGGTGAAGCTTTCTTT
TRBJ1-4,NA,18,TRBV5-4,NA,CASSRRLTRATRNEKLFF,TGTGCCAGCAGCCGAAGACTCACAAGGGCCACTCGTAATGAAAAACTGTTTTTT
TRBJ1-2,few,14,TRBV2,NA,CASSEGSSLYGYTF,TGTGCCAGCAGTGAGGGCAGTTCCCTCTATGGCTACACCTTC
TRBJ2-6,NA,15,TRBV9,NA,CASSEKGSGANVLTF,TGTGCCAGCAGCGAAAAGGGTTCTGGGGCCAACGTCCTGACTTTC
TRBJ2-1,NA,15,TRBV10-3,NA,CATEASGRTDNEQFF,TGTGCCACCGAAGCCTCCGGGAGAACTGACAATGAGCAGTTCTTC
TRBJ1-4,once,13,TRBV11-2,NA,CASSRGLGEKLFF,TGTGCCAGCAGCCGAGGACTGGGGGAAAAACTGTTTTTT
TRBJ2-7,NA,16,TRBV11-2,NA,CASSLVKSGQAAEQYF,TGTGCCAGCAGCTTAGTTAAATCGGGCCAAGCGGCCGAGCAGTACTTC
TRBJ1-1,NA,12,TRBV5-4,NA,CASSFKNTEAFF,TGTGCCAGCAGCTTTAAGAACACTGAAGCTTTCTTT
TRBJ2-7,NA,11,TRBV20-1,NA,CSGLGSYEQYF,TGCAGTGGACTGGGTTCCTACGAGCAGTACTTC
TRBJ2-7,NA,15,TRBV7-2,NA,CASSIQGGRSYEQYF,TGTGCCAGCAGCATTCAGGGGGGGAGGTCCTACGAGCAGTACTTC
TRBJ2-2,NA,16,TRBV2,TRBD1,CASSVMRDRATGELFF,TGTGCCAGCAGTGTTATGCGGGACAGGGCTACCGGGGAGCTGTTTTTT
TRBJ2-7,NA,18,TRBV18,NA,CASSARLASRDSLYEQYF,TGTGCCAGCTCCGCGCGGCTAGCGAGCCGCGACTCTCTCTACGAGCAGTACTTC
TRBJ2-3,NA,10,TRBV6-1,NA,CASSKDTQYF,TGTGCCAGCAGCAAAGATACGCAGTATTTT
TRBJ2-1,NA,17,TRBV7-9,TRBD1,CASSLLGTGTAYNEQFF,TGTGCCAGCAGCTTGTTGGGAACCGGGACAGCCTACAATGAGCAGTTCTTC
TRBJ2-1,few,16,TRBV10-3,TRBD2,CAISGGAGGSDNEQFF,TGTGCCATCAGTGGGGGAGCGGGGGGTAGTGACAATGAGCAGTTCTTC
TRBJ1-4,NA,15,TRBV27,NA,CASKRQSSTNEKLFF,TGTGCCAGTAAACGACAGAGTTCGACTAATGAAAAACTGTTTTTT
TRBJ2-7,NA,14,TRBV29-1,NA,CSVDGPGIAYEQYF,TGCAGCGTTGATGGGCCAGGGATTGCCTACGAGCAGTACTTC
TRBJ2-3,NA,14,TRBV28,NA,CATSGGGSTDTQYF,TGTGCCACCTCTGGAGGGGGGAGCACAGATACGCAGTATTTT